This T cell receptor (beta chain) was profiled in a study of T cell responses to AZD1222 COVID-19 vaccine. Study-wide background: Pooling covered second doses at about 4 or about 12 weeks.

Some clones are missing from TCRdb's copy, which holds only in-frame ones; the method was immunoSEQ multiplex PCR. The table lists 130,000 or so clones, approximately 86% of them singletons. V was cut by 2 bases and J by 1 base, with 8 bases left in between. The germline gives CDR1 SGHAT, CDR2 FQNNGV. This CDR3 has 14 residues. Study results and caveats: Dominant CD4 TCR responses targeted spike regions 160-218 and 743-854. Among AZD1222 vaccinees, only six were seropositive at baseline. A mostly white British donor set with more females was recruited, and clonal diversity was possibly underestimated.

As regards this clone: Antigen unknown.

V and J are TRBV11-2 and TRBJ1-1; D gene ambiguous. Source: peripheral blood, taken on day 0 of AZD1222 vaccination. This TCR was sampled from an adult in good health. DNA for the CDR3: TGTGCCAGCAGCTTACCTGGGTGGAACACTGAAGCTTTCTTT. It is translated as CASSLPGWNTEAFF.